This T cell receptor (beta chain) was identified during a study of identical twins. In its sample, this clonotype was seen many times. The antigen is undetermined. The V gene's germline CDR1 is MNHEY and CDR2 SMNVEV (reference sequence). The junction had 7 bases not matched to a gene; V was cut back by 5 bases and J by 2 bases. The CDR3 runs 15 residues. Template switching supplied a universal primer site; unique molecular identifiers were carried on the cDNA. TCRdb redid the calling of the 5' RACE reads with MiXCR, one entry per CDR3 protein. The sample gives about 100,000 distinct CDR3 sequences, less than 6.5% of which show up once; roughly 12% is in the top ten. General observations from the study: Models predicted too little out-of-frame TCR alpha sharing in monozygotic twins. Cord blood beta clonotypes that were abundant carried fewer insertions, and memory repertoires showed no such trend.

The chain couples TRBV27 to TRBJ2-3, with 7 bases that match TRBD1. The specimen was memory T cells sorted from blood. The clonotype was recovered from a woman aged 45-60 years in good health. CDR3 DNA: TGTGCCAGCAGTCTACAGGGGTCCCTCACAGATACGCAGTATTTT. Encoded protein: CASSLQGSLTDTQYF.